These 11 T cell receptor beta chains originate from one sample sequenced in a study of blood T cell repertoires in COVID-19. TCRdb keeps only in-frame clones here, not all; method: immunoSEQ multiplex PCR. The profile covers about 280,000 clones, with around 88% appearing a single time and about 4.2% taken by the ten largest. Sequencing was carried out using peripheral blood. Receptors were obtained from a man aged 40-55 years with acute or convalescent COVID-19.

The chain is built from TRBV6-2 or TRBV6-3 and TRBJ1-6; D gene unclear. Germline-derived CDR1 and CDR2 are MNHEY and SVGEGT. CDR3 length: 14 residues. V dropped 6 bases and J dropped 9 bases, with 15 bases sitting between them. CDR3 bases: TGTGCCAGCAGCTCACAGTTACGGGGTTCACCCCTCCACTTT. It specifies CASSSQLRGSPLHF.

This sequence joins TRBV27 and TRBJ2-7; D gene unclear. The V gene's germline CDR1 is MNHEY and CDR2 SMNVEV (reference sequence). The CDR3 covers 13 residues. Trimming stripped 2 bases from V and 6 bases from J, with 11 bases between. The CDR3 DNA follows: TGTGCCAGCAGTTTAGGGCAACACATCGAGCAGTACTTC. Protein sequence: CASSLGQHIEQYF.

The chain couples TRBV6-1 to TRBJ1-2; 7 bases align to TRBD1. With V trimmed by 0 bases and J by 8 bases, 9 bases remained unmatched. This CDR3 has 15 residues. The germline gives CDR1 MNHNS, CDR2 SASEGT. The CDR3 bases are TGTGCCAGCAGTGAAGCGCTCCTACAGGGGCCCGGCTACACCTTC. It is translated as CASSEALLQGPGYTF.

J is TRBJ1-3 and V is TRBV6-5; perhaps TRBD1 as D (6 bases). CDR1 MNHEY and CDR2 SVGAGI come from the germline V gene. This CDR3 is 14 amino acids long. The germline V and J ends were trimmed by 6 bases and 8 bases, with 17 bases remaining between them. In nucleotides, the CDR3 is TGTGCCAGCAGGGCCAGGGGCGCAGGGGACACCATATATTTT. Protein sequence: CASRARGAGDTIYF.

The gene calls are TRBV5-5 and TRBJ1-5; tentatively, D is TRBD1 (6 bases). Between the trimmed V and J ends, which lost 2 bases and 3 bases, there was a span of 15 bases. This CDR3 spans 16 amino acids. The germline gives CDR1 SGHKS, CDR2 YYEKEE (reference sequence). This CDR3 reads CASSFEQGLDNQPQHF. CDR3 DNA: TGTGCCAGCAGCTTTGAACAGGGTTTGGACAATCAGCCCCAGCATTTT.

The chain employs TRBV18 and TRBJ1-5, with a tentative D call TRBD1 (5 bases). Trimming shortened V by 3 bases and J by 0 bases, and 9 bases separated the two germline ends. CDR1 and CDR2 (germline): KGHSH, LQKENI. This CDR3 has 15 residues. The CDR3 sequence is CASSPTRDSNQPQHF. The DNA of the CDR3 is TGTGCCAGCTCACCCACCAGGGATAGCAATCAGCCCCAGCATTTT.

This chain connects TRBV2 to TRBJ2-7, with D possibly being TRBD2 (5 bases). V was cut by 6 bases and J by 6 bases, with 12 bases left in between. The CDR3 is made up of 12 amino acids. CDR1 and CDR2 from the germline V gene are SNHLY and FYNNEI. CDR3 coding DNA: TGTGCCAGCAGCCGGACTCCCTCCGAGCAGTACTTC. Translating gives CASSRTPSEQYF. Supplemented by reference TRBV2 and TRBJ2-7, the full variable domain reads EPEVTQTPSHQVTQMGQEVILRCVPISNHLYFYWYRQILGQKVEFLVSFYNNEISEKSEIFDDQFSVERPDGSNFTLKIRSTKLEDSAMYFCASSRTPSEQYFGPGTRLTVT.

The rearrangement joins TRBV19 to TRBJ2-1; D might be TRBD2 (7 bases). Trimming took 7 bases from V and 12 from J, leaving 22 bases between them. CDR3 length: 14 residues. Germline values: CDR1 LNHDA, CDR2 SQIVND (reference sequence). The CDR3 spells CASTPRAGAEGQFF. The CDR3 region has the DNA TGTGCCAGTACCCCACGGGCGGGGGCCGAAGGGCAGTTCTTC.

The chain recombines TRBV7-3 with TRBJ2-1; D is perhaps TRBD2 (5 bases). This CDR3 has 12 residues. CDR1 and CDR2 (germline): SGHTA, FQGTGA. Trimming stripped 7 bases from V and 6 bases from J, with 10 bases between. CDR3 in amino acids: CASTLRANEQFF. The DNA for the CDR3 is TGTGCCAGCACCCTGAGGGCCAATGAGCAGTTCTTC.

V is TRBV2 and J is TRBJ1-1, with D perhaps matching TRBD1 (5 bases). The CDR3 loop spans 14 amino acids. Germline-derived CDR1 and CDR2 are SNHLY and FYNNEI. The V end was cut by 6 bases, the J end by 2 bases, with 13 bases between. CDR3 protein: CASRGLPGNTEAFF. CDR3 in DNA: TGTGCCAGCAGGGGACTACCGGGCAACACTGAAGCTTTCTTT.

The DNA for the CDR3 is TGTGCCAGCAGGGTCGGGGGGGGTAAAGGAGCTTTCTTT. This sequence encodes CASRVGGGKGAFF. The rearrangement links TRBV2 to TRBJ1-1; tentative D call: TRBD1 (5 bases). The CDR3 loop spans 13 amino acids. Germline V gene lookup returns CDR1 SNHLY and CDR2 FYNNEI. V shed 6 bases and J shed 10 bases, with 18 bases lying between them. The whole variable domain, remainder taken from reference TRBV2 and TRBJ1-1, is EPEVTQTPSHQVTQMGQEVILRCVPISNHLYFYWYRQILGQKVEFLVSFYNNEISEKSEIFDDQFSVERPDGSNFTLKIRSTKLEDSAMYFCASRVGGGKGAFFGQGTRLTVV.